What follows is one TCR beta chain and its context. The observed sequence ends 3 residues before the CDR3 terminus, with the missing tail filled in from the germline J gene. This record belongs to a study of T cells in women clearing cervical HPV infection. Study-level information: No precancer developed; the control's incident HPV16 infection cleared within 12 months.

Prevalent HPV16 infections were excluded; only incident single HPV16 infections included. V was shortened by 0 bases and J by 0 bases, with 9 bases between the two germline ends. The CDR3 spans 15 residues. From germline, CDR1 is SGHRS and CDR2 YFSETQ. Assay: immunoSEQ multiplex PCR; the TCRdb copy retains only in-frame clones and omits some. This table lists 40,000 to 55,000 clones. This TCR was recovered from a woman aged 18 to 75 with a cervical HPV16 infection that either progressed to CIN3+ or cleared (not recorded which). The source material was blood buffy coat. The chain recombines TRBV5-1 with TRBJ1-2, with D unclear. Partial CDR3 DNA: TGCGCCAGCAGCTTGGCCTCGGGGACTAACTATGGC. As protein: CASSLASGTNYG. The whole CDR3 reads CASSLASGTNYGYTF.